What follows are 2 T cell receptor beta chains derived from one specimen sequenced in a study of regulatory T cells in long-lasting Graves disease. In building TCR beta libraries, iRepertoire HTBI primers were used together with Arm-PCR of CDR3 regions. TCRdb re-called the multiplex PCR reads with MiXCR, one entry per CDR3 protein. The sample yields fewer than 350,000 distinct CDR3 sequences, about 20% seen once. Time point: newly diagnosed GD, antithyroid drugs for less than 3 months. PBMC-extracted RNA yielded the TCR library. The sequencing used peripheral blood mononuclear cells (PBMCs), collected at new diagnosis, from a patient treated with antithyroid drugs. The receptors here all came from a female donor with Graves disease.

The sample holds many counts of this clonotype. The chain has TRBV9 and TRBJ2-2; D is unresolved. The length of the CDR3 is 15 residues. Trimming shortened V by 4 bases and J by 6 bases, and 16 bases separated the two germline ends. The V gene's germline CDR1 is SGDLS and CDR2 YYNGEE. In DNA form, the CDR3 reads TGTGCCAGCAGCCGCACTACTCGAAGCCCCGGGGAGCTGTTTTTT. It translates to CASSRTTRSPGELFF.

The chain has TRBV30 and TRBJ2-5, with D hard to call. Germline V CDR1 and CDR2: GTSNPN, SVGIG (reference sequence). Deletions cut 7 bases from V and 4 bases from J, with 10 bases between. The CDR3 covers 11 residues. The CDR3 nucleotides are TGTGCCTTGGAGTTGGGAGAGACCCAGTACTTC. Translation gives CALELGETQYF.